The entry below describes one T cell receptor (beta chain). CDR3 size: 14 residues. V gave up 10 bases and J gave up 1 base; unmatched junction bases: 5. CDR1 and CDR2 (germline): SGDLS, YYNGEE. The sample comes from a study of shared clonotypes between healthy human individuals. The assay was immunoSEQ multiplex PCR, and TCRdb's table has in-frame clones only and misses some. This sample carries roughly 2,300,000 clones, under 95% of them seen once, and the ten largest clones take more than 0.35%. Sequenced input: naive CD4+ T cells from PBMCs. As to subset: CD45RA+ positively selected. This chain uses TRBV9 with TRBJ2-3, with 11 bases aligning to TRBD2. This clonotype originated in a man aged 18 to 30 in good health. Some clones in this sample may be carry-over from other donors' samples. The CDR3 DNA follows: TGTGCCCTGGGGACTAGCGGCTGCACAGATACGCAGTATTTT. Amino acid sequence: CALGTSGCTDTQYF.